These T cell receptor beta chains were read from a single sample in a study of shared T cell receptors in the human thymus. Profiling relied on immunoSEQ multiplex PCR, and the TCRdb table lists in-frame clones only, not all of them. The sample has approximately 400,000 clones, roughly 94% seen once. Sequencing input: thymocytes. The origin of the receptors is a human donor. The CDR3 runs from the conserved cysteine through the conserved F or W. Fields, in order: V gene, CDR3 protein.

>TRBV4-3
CASSQEESGRANEQYF
>TRBV29-1
CSALDRSEGYTF
>TRBV2
CASSESVKTQYF
>TRBV7-5
CVRSFNRTGCRYTEAFF
>TRBV28
CASREEYKQFF
>TRBV6-1
CASSFPTGPGNTIYF
>TRBV28
CASSLWTPAMGGEDPQHF
>TRBV28
CASSEGVPYEQYF
>TRBV19
CASSAKWDRGPRETQYF
>TRBV19
CATKGRRGTSTDTQYF
>TRBV4-2
CASSQGTSVTNPSYEQYF
>TRBV14
CASSPWGTSTDTQYF
>TRBV7-2
CASSSQHHYGYTF
>TRBV9
CASSPRPTTNQPQHF
>TRBV4-1
CASSPYRYLMNTEAFF
>TRBV5-8
CASSVPTGEAGNTIYF
>TRBV18
CASSPTEYREKLFF